Given below is one T cell receptor beta chain in context. The source of the sample is a study of blood T cell repertoires in COVID-19. Study background: Sites across the United States, Italy and Spain contributed samples from acute and convalescent COVID-19. T cells, B-cell-depleted T cells, or PBMCs supplied cDNA or gDNA.

CDR3 length equals 16 residues. The V gene lost 0 bases and the J gene lost 4 bases, with 15 bases spanning the gap. Germline-derived CDR1 and CDR2 are LGHNA and YNFKEQ. Authors' processing steps: The authors estimated nucleated cell counts from reference gene primer amplification. TCRdb's table, derived via immunoSEQ multiplex PCR, lists solely in-frame clones and lacks some. V and J calls and clone size are given by that table; D and trimming were obtained from the DNA. The sample includes 120,000 to 150,000 clones, 81% of them seen just once. The chain carries TRBV4-2 and TRBJ1-1; TRBD1 is a possible D gene (5 bases). The sequenced sample consisted of peripheral blood. The receptor was isolated from a human donor with acute or convalescent COVID-19. The donor label of this sample is uncertain. The CDR3 reads CASSQDGARLSTEAFF. CDR3 bases: TGTGCCAGCAGCCAAGATGGGGCCAGGTTGAGCACTGAAGCTTTCTTT.